This T cell receptor (beta chain) is from a study of shared clonotypes between healthy human individuals. CDR1 MNHEY and CDR2 SMNVEV come from the germline V gene (reference sequence). The CDR3 runs to 13 residues. The repertoire was sequenced with immunoSEQ multiplex PCR; TCRdb's copy has only in-frame clones and lacks some. In the table there are about 490,000 clones, over 60% of which are singletons. The sequence was collected from a woman aged 40 to 50 in good health. Some clones in this sample may be carry-over from other donors' samples. The chain is built from TRBV27 and TRBJ2-5, with 7 bases lining up with TRBD2. The J call may be incorrect, as the DNA end agrees better with TRBJ2-7. The sequencing input was PBMCs. CDR3 coding DNA: TGTGCCAGCAGTTTGTTCGGGGGGTACGAGCAGTACTTC. As protein: CASSLFGGYEQYF.